This T cell receptor (beta chain) was observed in a study of beta chain features in type 1 diabetes. Expressed TCRB transcripts were sequenced because the isolated RNA had all been reverse transcribed beforehand. The table came from immunoSEQ multiplex PCR; TCRdb's copy has only in-frame clones and leaves some out. The data show around 430,000 clones, roughly 31% seen once. The V gene lost 2 bases and the J gene lost 2 bases, with 7 bases spanning the gap. From germline, CDR1 is SQVTM and CDR2 ANQGSEA. The CDR3 runs 13 residues. Purity of each sorted population was above 95%. Sequencing was performed on naive CD4+ T cells from blood. This chain connects TRBV29-1 to TRBJ2-1; D gene ambiguous. The receptor was isolated from a man between 18 and 35 years old in good health. CDR3 nucleotide sequence: TGCAGCGTTGAACAGACCCCCTACAATGAGCAGTTCTTC. This codes for CSVEQTPYNEQFF.